This note documents a single T cell receptor (beta chain) sequence. The ends were cut back, 5 bases at V and 2 bases at J, with 24 bases in the middle. This CDR3 region has 18 residues. CDR1 is SGHNT and CDR2 is YENEEA in the germline V gene. These data originate in a study of shared clonotypes between healthy human individuals. Sequencing was performed with immunoSEQ multiplex PCR; in TCRdb, only in-frame clones are kept and a portion is missing. The data contain 600,000 or so clones, 95% to 98% of them singletons. Only CD45RO-negative cells positively selected for CCR7 counted as naive CD8 cells, so terminally differentiated effector memory CD45RA+ cells were excluded.

This rearrangement joins TRBV11-3 to TRBJ1-2; D possibly corresponds to TRBD1 (5 bases). The origin of this receptor is a man younger than 45 in good health. Material for sequencing was naive CD8+ T cells sorted from blood. CDR3: CASSHRGHSRRGNYGYTF. The DNA for the CDR3 is TGTGCCAGCAGCCACCGAGGACATAGCCGGAGAGGGAACTATGGCTACACCTTC.